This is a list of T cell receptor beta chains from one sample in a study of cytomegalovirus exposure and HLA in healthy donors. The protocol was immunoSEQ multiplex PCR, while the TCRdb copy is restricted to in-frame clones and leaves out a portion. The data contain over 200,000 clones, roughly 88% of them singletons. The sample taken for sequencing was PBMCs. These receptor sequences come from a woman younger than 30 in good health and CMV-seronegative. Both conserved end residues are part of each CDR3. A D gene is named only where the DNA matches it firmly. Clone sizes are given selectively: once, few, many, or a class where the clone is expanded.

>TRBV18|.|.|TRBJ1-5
TGTGCCAGCTCACCTCAACACAATCAGCCCCAGCATTTT
CASSPQHNQPQHF
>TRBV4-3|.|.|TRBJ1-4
TGCGCCAGCAGCCAATCGGAGGGGGGGAATAATGAAAAACTGTTTTTT
CASSQSEGGNNEKLFF
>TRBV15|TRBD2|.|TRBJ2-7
TGTGCCACCAGCAGAGATGTTCCGGGAGGGCCCTCCTACGAGCAGTACTTC
CATSRDVPGGPSYEQYF
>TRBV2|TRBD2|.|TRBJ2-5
TGTGCCAGCAGTGCCCTAGCGGGAGGGCGAGAGACCCAGTACTTC
CASSALAGGRETQYF
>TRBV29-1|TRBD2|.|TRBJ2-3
TGCAGCGTTGAAGTGAATGCGGGAGGGTGGGCAGATACGCAGTATTTT
CSVEVNAGGWADTQYF
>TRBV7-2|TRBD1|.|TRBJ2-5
TGTGCCAGCAGCCGGGGACAGGGAACAGAGACCCAGTACTTC
CASSRGQGTETQYF
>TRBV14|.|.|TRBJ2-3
TGTGCCAGCAGCCGGAACAGGGCTAGCACAGATACGCAGTATTTT
CASSRNRASTDTQYF
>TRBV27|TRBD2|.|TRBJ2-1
TGTGCCAGCAGTTTATTGGCGGGAGGTCTCTACAATGAGCAGTTCTTC
CASSLLAGGLYNEQFF
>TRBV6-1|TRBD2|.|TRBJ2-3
TGTGCCAGCAGCTATACTAGCGGGAGCACAGATACGCAGTATTTT
CASSYTSGSTDTQYF
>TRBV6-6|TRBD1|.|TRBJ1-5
TGTGCCAGCGGTCCAACAGGGGGCAACAATCAGCCCCAGCATTTT
CASGPTGGNNQPQHF
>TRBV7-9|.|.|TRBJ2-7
TGTGCCAGCAGCGGAAGTGGGCAGTACGAGCAGTACTTC
CASSGSGQYEQYF
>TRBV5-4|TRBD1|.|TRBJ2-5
TGTGCCAGCAGTCCCGACAGGGGGTGGGGGGAGACCCAGTACTTC
CASSPDRGWGETQYF
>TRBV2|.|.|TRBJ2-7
TGTGCCAGCAGTCGCAGGGGGGACGAGCAGTACTTC
CASSRRGDEQYF
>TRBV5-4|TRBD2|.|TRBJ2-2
TGTGCCAGCAGCTTGAGCGGGAGGGCCGGCGGGGAGCTGTTTTTT
CASSLSGRAGGELFF
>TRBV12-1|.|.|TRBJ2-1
TGTGCCAGCAGCTTTGATTGTATACGCGGGAGTATCTACAATGAGCAGTTCTTC
CASSFDCIRGSIYNEQFF
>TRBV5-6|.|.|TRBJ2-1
TGTGCCAGCAGCTCAGGGGCGCTGTACAATGAGCAGTTCTTC
CASSSGALYNEQFF
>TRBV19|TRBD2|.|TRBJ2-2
TGTGCCAGTAGTGGGTTCCTAGCGGGAGTCTGGGAGCTGTTTTTT
CASSGFLAGVWELFF
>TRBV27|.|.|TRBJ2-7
TGTGCCAGCAGTTTGCGGGGTCAACTTTACGAGCAGTACTTC
CASSLRGQLYEQYF
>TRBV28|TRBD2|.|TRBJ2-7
TGTGCCAGCAGTTTCCGGACTAGCGGGAGCAACGAGCAGTACTTC
CASSFRTSGSNEQYF
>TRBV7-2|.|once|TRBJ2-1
TGTGCCAGCAGCAAACATAGCGGACTCTCCTACAATGAGCAGTTCTTC
CASSKHSGLSYNEQFF
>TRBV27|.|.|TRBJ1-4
TGTGCCAGCAGATCCAGGGGAGGGGCAACTAATGAAAAACTGTTTTTT
CASRSRGGATNEKLFF
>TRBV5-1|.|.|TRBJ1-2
TGCGCCAGCAGCCCGGGGGGGCACTATGGCTACACCTTC
CASSPGGHYGYTF
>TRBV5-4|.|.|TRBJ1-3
TGTGCCAGCAGCCCAGGTGGCTCTGGAAACACCATATATTTT
CASSPGGSGNTIYF
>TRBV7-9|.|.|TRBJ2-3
TGTGCCAGCAGCCCCGGAGCCCTTCTTCCCGGTACGCAGTATTTT
CASSPGALLPGTQYF
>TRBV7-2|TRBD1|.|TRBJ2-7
TGTGCCAGCAGCTTCTTAGGACAGGGCTACGAGCAGTACTTC
CASSFLGQGYEQYF
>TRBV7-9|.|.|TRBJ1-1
TGTGCCAGCAGCCTCGGACTGGGGTCCTTGGCTGAAGCTTTCTTT
CASSLGLGSLAEAFF
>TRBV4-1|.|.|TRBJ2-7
TGCGCCAGCAGCCAAGCTAGAAGCTCCTACGAGCAGTACTTC
CASSQARSSYEQYF
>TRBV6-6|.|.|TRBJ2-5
TGTGCCAGCAGTTACGGACTTTTGGAGACCCAGTACTTC
CASSYGLLETQYF
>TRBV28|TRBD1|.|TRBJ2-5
TGTGCCAGCAGTCCCGGGACAGGGGGCCAAGAGACCCAGTACTTC
CASSPGTGGQETQYF
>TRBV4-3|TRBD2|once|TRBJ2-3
TGCGCCAGCAGCCAAGAGTCTTTACTAGCGGGAGGGATCGATACGCAGTATTTT
CASSQESLLAGGIDTQYF
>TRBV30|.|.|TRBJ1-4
TGTGCCTGGCGGAAAAGGGGGAGTGAAAAACTGTTTTTT
CAWRKRGSEKLFF
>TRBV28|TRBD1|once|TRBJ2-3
TGTGCCAGCAGTTACAACCGGGACAGGGATTTTAGCACAGATACGCAGTATTTT
CASSYNRDRDFSTDTQYF
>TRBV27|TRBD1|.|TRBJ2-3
TGTGCCAGCAGTCCTTATACTTCCAGACAGGGGGGAGGAGATACGCAGTATTTT
CASSPYTSRQGGGDTQYF
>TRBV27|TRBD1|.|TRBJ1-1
TGTGCCAGCAGTTGGGTAGGAGGGGGCGGTGAAGCTTTCTTT
CASSWVGGGGEAFF
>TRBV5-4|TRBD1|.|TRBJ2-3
TGTGCCAGCAAGATTCTCGACAGGGCCGCAGATACGCAGTATTTT
CASKILDRAADTQYF
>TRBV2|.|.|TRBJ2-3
TGTGCCAGCAGCGCTCGGGACTCCACAGATACGCAGTATTTT
CASSARDSTDTQYF
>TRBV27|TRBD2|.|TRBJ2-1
TGTGCCAGCGGGCTTGGACTAGCGGGAAGTAATCTCTACAATGAGCAGTTCTTC
CASGLGLAGSNLYNEQFF
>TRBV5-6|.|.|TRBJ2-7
TGTGCCAGCAGCTTGGACGGGACCTACGAGCAGTACTTC
CASSLDGTYEQYF
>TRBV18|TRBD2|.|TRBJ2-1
TGTGCCAGCTCACCACGGACTAGCGGGATTACCTACAATGAGCAGTTCTTC
CASSPRTSGITYNEQFF
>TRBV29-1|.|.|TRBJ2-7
TGCAGCGTGGGTAGCGCCTACGAGCAGTACTTC
CSVGSAYEQYF
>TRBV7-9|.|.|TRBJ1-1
TGTGCCACAGGGGTAGGGAACACTGAAGCTTTCTTT
CATGVGNTEAFF
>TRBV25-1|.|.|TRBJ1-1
TGTGCCAGCAGTGATTTAAATCCGGACAGCAAAACCCCTGAAGCTTTCTTT
CASSDLNPDSKTPEAFF
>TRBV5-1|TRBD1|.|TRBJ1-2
TGCGCCAGCAGCTTTGGGACAGTTGGTAAGGTTGGCTACACCTTC
CASSFGTVGKVGYTF
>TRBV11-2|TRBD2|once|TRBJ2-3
TGTGCCAGCAGCTTAAACGACAGAGGACTAGCCTCAGATACGCAGTATTTT
CASSLNDRGLASDTQYF
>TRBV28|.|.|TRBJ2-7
TGTGCCAGCAGTGGGGGAGGAGCCAGTTGGTCGGAGCAGTACTTC
CASSGGGASWSEQYF
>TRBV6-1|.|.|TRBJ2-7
TGTGCCAGCAGTGAATATGTGACGGAGGATAACTACGAGCAGTACTTC
CASSEYVTEDNYEQYF
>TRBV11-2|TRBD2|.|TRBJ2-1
TGTGCCAGCAGCTCGGCGTCGAGCGGGAGTGACGATGAGCAGTTCTTC
CASSSASSGSDDEQFF